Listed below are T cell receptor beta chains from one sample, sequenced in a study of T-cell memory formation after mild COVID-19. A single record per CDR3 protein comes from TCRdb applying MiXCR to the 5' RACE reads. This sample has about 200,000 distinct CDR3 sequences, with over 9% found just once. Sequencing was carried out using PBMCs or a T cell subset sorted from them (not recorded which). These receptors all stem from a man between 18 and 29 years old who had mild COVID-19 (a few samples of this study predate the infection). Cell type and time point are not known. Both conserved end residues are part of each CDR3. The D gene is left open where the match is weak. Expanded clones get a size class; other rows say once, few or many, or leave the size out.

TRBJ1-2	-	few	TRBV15	CATSRDEGTRTF	TGTGCCACCAGCAGAGATGAGGGGACGAGGACCTTC
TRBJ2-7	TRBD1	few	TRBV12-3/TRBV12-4	CASSLWGQGPTYEQYF	TGTGCCAGCAGTTTGTGGGGACAGGGACCTACCTACGAGCAGTACTTC
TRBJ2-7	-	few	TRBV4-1	CASSQGIKGASEQYF	TGCGCCAGCAGCCAAGGGATAAAAGGGGCCTCCGAGCAGTACTTC
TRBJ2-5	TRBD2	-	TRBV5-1	CASSSGLAETQYF	TGCGCCAGCAGCTCGGGACTAGCAGAGACCCAGTACTTC
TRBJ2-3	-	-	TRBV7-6	CASSLDGDTDTQYF	TGTGCCAGCAGCTTAGACGGAGACACAGATACGCAGTATTTT
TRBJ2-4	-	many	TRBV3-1	CASSGPSWAKNIQYF	TGTGCCAGCAGCGGTCCCTCCTGGGCCAAAAACATTCAGTACTTC
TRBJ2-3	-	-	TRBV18	CASSPLGQSSTDTQYF	TGTGCCAGCTCACCACTCGGTCAGAGTAGCACAGATACGCAGTATTTT
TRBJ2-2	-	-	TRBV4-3	CASSRTGRTGELFF	TGCGCCAGCAGCCGCACAGGACGGACCGGGGAGCTGTTTTTT
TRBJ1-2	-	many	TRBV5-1	CASSHRPREDWGNYGYTF	TGCGCCAGCAGCCACCGCCCGAGGGAGGATTGGGGTAACTATGGCTACACCTTC
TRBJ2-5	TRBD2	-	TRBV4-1	CASSQGGLAGPRGETQYF	TGCGCCAGCAGCCAAGGAGGACTAGCGGGGCCCCGGGGAGAGACCCAGTACTTC
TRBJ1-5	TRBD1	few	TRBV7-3	CASSQGAYQPQHF	TGTGCCAGCAGCCAGGGGGCTTACCAGCCCCAGCATTTT
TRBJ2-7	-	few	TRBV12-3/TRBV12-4	CASSPIPTASYEQYF	TGTGCCAGCAGTCCCATCCCGACAGCCTCCTACGAGCAGTACTTC
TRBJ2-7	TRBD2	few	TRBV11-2	CASSLLAGGLVTYEQYF	TGTGCCAGCAGCTTACTAGCGGGGGGCCTGGTTACCTACGAGCAGTACTTC
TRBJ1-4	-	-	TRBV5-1	CASSLAGRINEKLFF	TGCGCCAGCAGCTTGGCGGGACGGATTAATGAAAAACTGTTTTTT
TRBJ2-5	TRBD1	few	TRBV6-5	CASSDRVRTQYF	TGTGCCAGCAGTGACAGGGTTCGGACCCAGTACTTC
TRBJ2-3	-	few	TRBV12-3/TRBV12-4	CASSLIQGTDTQYF	TGTGCCAGCAGTTTAATTCAGGGCACAGATACGCAGTATTTT
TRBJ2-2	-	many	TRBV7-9	CASSPMAGITGELFF	TGTGCCAGCAGCCCGATGGCAGGGATCACCGGGGAGCTGTTTTTT
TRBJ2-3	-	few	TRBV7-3	CASSPDRNADTQYF	TGTGCCAGCAGTCCAGACAGAAACGCAGATACGCAGTATTTT
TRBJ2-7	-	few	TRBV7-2	CASSPGTIYEQYF	TGTGCCAGCAGTCCCGGGACGATCTACGAGCAGTACTTC
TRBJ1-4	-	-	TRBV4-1	CASSQRDGFNEKLFF	TGCGCCAGCAGCCAAAGGGACGGATTTAATGAAAAACTGTTTTTT